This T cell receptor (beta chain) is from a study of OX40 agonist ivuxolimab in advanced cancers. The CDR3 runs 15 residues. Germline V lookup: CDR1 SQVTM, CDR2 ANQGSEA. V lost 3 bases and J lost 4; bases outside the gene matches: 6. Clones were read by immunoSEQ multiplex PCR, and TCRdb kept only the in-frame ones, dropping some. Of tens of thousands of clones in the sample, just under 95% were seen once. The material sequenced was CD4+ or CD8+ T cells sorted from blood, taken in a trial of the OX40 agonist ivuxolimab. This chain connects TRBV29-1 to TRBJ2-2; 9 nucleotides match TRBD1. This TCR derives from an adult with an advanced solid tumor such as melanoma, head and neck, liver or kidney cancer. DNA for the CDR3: TGCAGCGTTGAGGGACAGGGTAGAGGCACCGGGGAGCTGTTTTTT. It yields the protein CSVEGQGRGTGELFF.